This T cell receptor beta chain is drawn from a study of OX40 agonist ivuxolimab in advanced cancers. The assay was immunoSEQ multiplex PCR, and TCRdb's table has in-frame clones only and misses some. The sample records tens of thousands of clones, more than 80% being singletons. The CDR3 is 19 residues long. Germline loops: CDR1 SGHKS, CDR2 YYEKEE (reference sequence). The junction had 22 bases not matched to a gene; V was cut back by 1 base and J by 7 bases. The V call is TRBV5-5, the J call TRBJ2-7; the match to TRBD2 covers 8 bases. The TCR originated in an adult with an advanced solid tumor such as melanoma, head and neck, liver or kidney cancer. This sample comprised CD4+ or CD8+ T cells sorted from blood, obtained in a trial of the OX40 agonist ivuxolimab. The CDR3 reads CASSLFPRMSSGETWEQYF. Written as DNA, the CDR3 is TGTGCCAGCAGCTTGTTCCCCCGCATGAGTAGCGGGGAAACGTGGGAGCAGTACTTC.